This T cell receptor (beta chain) was sequenced for a study of T cells in women clearing cervical HPV infection (dated by TCRdb to 2017 to 2018). In terms of the full investigation: The cases were about 27 women with histologically confirmed HPV16-related CIN3 or worse, and 2 of these cases were invasive cancers. The controls were some 23 women whose single incident HPV16 infection cleared within 12 months with no development of precancer or cancer. Case blood was taken at the visit when the lesion was first identified, whereas control blood was taken when infection was no longer detected. For cases, a median interval of about 150 days, with an interquartile range of roughly 80 to 210 days, was observed between lesion detection and blood sampling. Because only a few women had HLA typing data, the possibility that HLA type acted as a confounder could not be ruled out. This exploratory proof-of-principle case-control study, nested within the Guanacaste HPV Natural History Study in Costa Rica, compared TCR repertoires among women with different cervical HPV16 outcomes. Cases were matched to controls by age within five years and by the year the sample was collected. Cases had a median age of almost 35 years and controls had a median age of around 40, with no significant differences in baseline characteristics. The parent cohort enrolled 10,000 or so women aged 18 or older in Guanacaste, Costa Rica, during about 1992 to 1995 and followed them for approximately seven years. As quality controls, five blinded duplicates were added to each group, bringing the total to about 60 samples made up of around 50 participants and some ten replicates. Study-level results and caveats: CIN3+ cases had significantly higher TCR repertoire richness than controls across sequencing depths, but evenness did not differ between the groups. By combining richness with V gene abundances, random forest classifiers separated cases from controls with an estimated AUC of under 0.85. Lower TRBV6-7 relative abundance was observed in cases than in controls (roughly 0.12% versus 0.15%; Bonferroni P = 0.0008). Because T-cell numbers per sample were unknown, differences in richness could reflect varying T-cell content rather than repertoire biology. Because of the cross-sectional design, the study could not determine whether the associations came before infection or resulted from infection, and neither effector/memory subsets nor HPV-specific T cells were isolated.

Trimmed from V: 3 bases; trimmed from J: 3 bases; junction bases lacking a gene match: 7. Inclusive of the bounding cysteine and phenylalanine, the CDR3 is 15 residues long. The DNA has 36 bases, all within the CDR3, and is read from base 1. CDR1 and CDR2 are read off the germline V gene as SGHRS and YFSETQ. Using the immunoSEQ assay, multiplex PCR amplified TCR beta CDR3 regions from an average of about 1.1 ug of genomic DNA per sample. The assay corrected primer bias using a complete synthetic TCR repertoire to establish an amplification baseline. The amplicons were sequenced on the Illumina platform. The authors' pipeline ran thus. Sequences were error-corrected by clustering with frequency ratios and a modified nearest-neighbor algorithm and were then analyzed in the immunoSEQ Analyzer with IMGT gene definitions. At each rarefaction depth, TCR richness and evenness were averaged over 20 rarefaction repeats, and samples with fewer sequences than the depth were excluded. V, D and J gene relative abundances were compared between groups with Wilcoxon rank sum tests, applying FDR correction. Blinded duplicates gave an intraclass correlation of roughly 95% for TCR richness and an average of about 74% across 70 or so gene segments. TCRdb took over this immuneACCESS table, retaining in-frame rearrangements with V and J assigned. Such tables are incomplete; in checked studies, under half of the missing clones stem from an unresolved V gene, and the remainder is unexplained. V, J and clone size are those of that table, while D and trimming were read from the DNA. This sample's table carries about 36,000 clones. The ten largest account for roughly 3.5% of the sample.

In regard to this clone: The antigen this receptor binds is unknown. The read finishes 3 residues shy of the CDR3 end, and the germline J gene is used to complete it.

Every participant had a single incident cervical HPV16 infection, and women with prevalent HPV16 infections were excluded. Cervical HPV DNA was detected by MY09/MY11 PCR, and genotyping was performed by dot-blot hybridization. Approximately 16 mL of heparinized blood were centrifuged, and the buffy coat was aliquoted, frozen at -30°C, then stored at -80°C. QIAGEN kits were used to extract genomic DNA from the buffy coat specimens. In this chain, TRBV5-1 is recombined with TRBJ2-7, with 9 central nucleotides matching TRBD2. The TCR sequence derives from a woman between 18 and 70 years old with a cervical HPV16 infection that either progressed to CIN3+ or cleared (not recorded which). Sequencing was done on a sample of blood buffy coat. The covered CDR3 bases are TGCGCCAGCAGCTATGGGGGACTAGCCAGCTACGAG. Translated, it reads CASSYGGLASYE. The complete CDR3 protein is CASSYGGLASYEQYF.